The clone carrying this TCR beta chain has ten or more counts. Its antigen is still unknown. Researchers took RNA transcripts and amplified the TCR beta CDR3 regions from them. The HTBI primer set served for first-round RT-PCR of the TCR CDR3. One entry per CDR3 protein results from TCRdb running MiXCR on the multiplex PCR reads. The repertoire holds hundreds of thousands of distinct CDR3 sequences, 38% seen once, with over 8% in the top ten. Trimming took off 0 bases at V and 3 bases at J, with 10 bases between the two ends. Germline V lookup: CDR1 SGDLS, CDR2 YYNGEE. CDR3 length equals 15 residues. This specimen comes from a study of T cells in Graves' hyperthyroidism and ophthalmopathy. Notes on the study in general: The model predicted ophthalmopathy a median 6.5 months before onset.

A lack of ophthalmopathy progression within 18 months defined stable Graves' hyperthyroidism. Those patients with uncontrolled infection, other autoimmune disease, pregnancy or lactation were excluded. The specimen sequenced was blood. This rearrangement joins TRBV9 to TRBJ1-5; D is perhaps TRBD1 (5 bases). This receptor was taken from a man between 18 and 35 years old with Graves' hyperthyroidism. This CDR3 reads CASSVEPGNNQPQHF. CDR3 nucleotide sequence: TGTGCCAGCAGCGTAGAGCCAGGGAACAATCAGCCCCAGCATTTT.